Listed here are 22 T cell receptor beta chains from one sample, sequenced in a study of long-term antiretroviral therapy in people with HIV. Runs used v3.0 of the immunoSEQ assay and were done at survey level. Data came from immunoSEQ multiplex PCR; TCRdb stores just in-frame clones and leaves some out. Of over 30,000 clones listed, roughly four fifths are singletons. Sequenced material: unsorted PBMCs, taken 1 year after starting antiretroviral therapy. The receptors originated from a man aged 18 to 30 with HIV.

J is TRBJ2-7 and V is TRBV6-6; D not resolved. CDR1 and CDR2 (germline): MNHNY, SVGAGI (reference sequence). The V end lost 0 bases, the J end lost 0 bases, and 9 bases lay between the germline ends. The CDR3 has 15 amino acids. The DNA for the CDR3 is TGTGCCAGCAGTTACTCCAACGTCCCCTCCTACGAGCAGTACTTC. This encodes CASSYSNVPSYEQYF.

This clone has a single count. The chain combines TRBV29-1 with TRBJ2-3; TRBD2 matches 7 bases. With V trimmed by 3 bases and J by 2 bases, 11 bases remained unmatched. The germline V gene encodes CDR1 SQVTM and CDR2 ANQGSEA. The CDR3 has 16 amino acids. Here the CDR3 reads CSVEGWREIPTDTQYF. In DNA, the CDR3 is TGCAGCGTTGAGGGCTGGCGGGAGATCCCCACAGATACGCAGTATTTT.

The genes are TRBV6-5 and TRBJ1-2; 9 bases line up with TRBD1. Germline loops: CDR1 MNHEY, CDR2 SVGAGI. The CDR3 has 15 residues. V was clipped by 0 bases and J by 5 bases; unmatched bases: 4. The CDR3 sequence: CASSYSTGGDYGYTF. Written as DNA, the CDR3 is TGTGCCAGCAGTTACTCTACAGGGGGCGATTATGGCTACACCTTC.

CDR3 DNA sequence: TGTGCCAGCAGCCAAGACTCCTTCCCGGGGTTTAACTATGGCTACACCTTC. It yields the protein CASSQDSFPGFNYGYTF. This chain links TRBV14 with TRBJ1-2, with D unclear. The CDR3 runs 17 residues. Trimming shortened V by 0 bases and J by 1 base, and 15 bases separated the two germline ends. The germline V gene has CDR1 SGHDN and CDR2 FVKESK.

This clone is medium-sized (0.01 to 0.1%) within its sample. The chain carries TRBV6-1 and TRBJ1-2, with 7 nucleotides matching TRBD1. V was pared by 3 bases and J by 4 bases, with 5 bases of the junction left unmatched. Per the germline V gene, CDR1 is MNHNS and CDR2 is SASEGT. The CDR3 spans 14 residues. The CDR3 DNA reads TGTGCCAGCAGTGACGGACAGGCCTCCTATGGCTACACCTTC. It specifies CASSDGQASYGYTF.

The rearrangement links TRBV10-2 to TRBJ1-2; 7 nucleotides line up with TRBD1. Trimming took 0 bases from V and 1 from J; bases not matched to a gene: 2. CDR3 length equals 15 residues. Germline V gene lookup returns CDR1 WSHSY and CDR2 SAAADI. As DNA, the CDR3 is TGCGCCAGCAGTGAGTCGCCAGGGGGTAACTATGGCTACACCTTC. This gives the protein CASSESPGGNYGYTF.

This chain connects TRBV25-1 to TRBJ2-5, with D unclear. Between the trimmed V and J ends, which lost 1 base and 5 bases, there was a span of 5 bases. The CDR3 sequence is 12 residues long. In germline, CDR1 is MGHDK, CDR2 SYGVNS. In DNA, the CDR3 is TGTGCCAGCAGTGAATCATGGGAGACCCAGTACTTC. This gives the protein CASSESWETQYF.

The chain recombines TRBV5-1 with TRBJ2-1; D ambiguous. The CDR3 is made up of 14 amino acids. Germline CDR1 reads SGHRS; CDR2 reads YFSETQ. Trimming shortened V by 4 bases and J by 9 bases, and 17 bases separated the two germline ends. The CDR3 reads CASSPDPDLGEQFF. In DNA form, the CDR3 reads TGCGCCAGCAGCCCAGACCCGGATCTGGGTGAGCAGTTCTTC. The full variable domain, with the rest looked up from reference TRBV5-1 and TRBJ2-1, is KAGVTQTPRYLIKTRGQQVTLSCSPISGHRSVSWYQQTPGQGLQFLFEYFSETQRNKGNFPGRFSGRQFSNSRSEMNVSTLELGDSALYLCASSPDPDLGEQFFGPGTRLTVL.

The chain recombines TRBV19 with TRBJ1-2; D ambiguous. CDR3 length equals 14 residues. From germline, CDR1 is LNHDA and CDR2 SQIVND (reference sequence). V lost 7 bases and J 0 bases, leaving 12 bases between the germline ends. The CDR3 spells CASNPRGSNYGYTF. The CDR3 nucleotides are TGTGCCAGTAATCCCAGAGGGTCTAACTATGGCTACACCTTC.

The CDR3 loop reads CASSYSDGDEQYF. CDR3 bases: TGTGCCAGCAGTTACTCCGACGGCGACGAGCAGTACTTC. V usage is TRBV6-6 and J usage is TRBJ2-7, with unresolved D. Trimming took 0 bases from V and 5 from J, leaving 8 bases between them. Germline-derived CDR1 and CDR2 are MNHNY and SVGAGI (reference sequence). There are 13 residues in the CDR3.

J is TRBJ2-7 and V is TRBV5-6; TRBD1 matches 7 bases. This CDR3 is 13 amino acids long. Germline V gene lookup returns CDR1 SGHDT and CDR2 YYEEEE. Unmatched junction bases numbered 2, after V lost 3 bases and J lost 2 bases. CDR3 region: CASSSGTAYEQYF. The CDR3 region has the DNA TGTGCCAGCAGCTCCGGGACAGCCTACGAGCAGTACTTC.

This clone was seen a single time. The chain joins TRBV6-4 to TRBJ2-1; 11 bases line up with TRBD2. CDR1 is MRHNA and CDR2 is SNTAGT in the germline V gene. The CDR3 runs 15 residues. The trim removed 6 bases at V and 4 bases at J, leaving 5 bases unmatched. CDR3: CASSITSGSYNEQFF. The CDR3 coding sequence is TGTGCCAGCAGCATTACTAGCGGGAGTTACAATGAGCAGTTCTTC.

The V call is TRBV19, the J call TRBJ1-4, with 9 bases aligning to TRBD1. Germline CDR1 reads LNHDA; CDR2 reads SQIVND (reference sequence). The CDR3 spans 18 residues. Trimming at V came to 7 bases and at J to 4 bases, leaving 16 bases not matched to a gene. The CDR3: CASNPGQGRYGDNEKLFF. Written as DNA, the CDR3 is TGTGCCAGTAACCCCGGACAGGGGAGATATGGAGATAATGAAAAACTGTTTTTT.

The chain couples TRBV7-2 to TRBJ1-1; TRBD1 agrees at 9 bases. The V gene's germline CDR1 is SGHTA and CDR2 FQGNSA. The V and J ends lost 3 bases and 0 bases, in that order; junction bases with no gene match: 2. This CDR3 spans 15 amino acids. CDR3 sequence reads: CASSFGTGLNTEAFF. The CDR3, as DNA: TGTGCCAGCAGCTTCGGGACAGGGTTGAACACTGAAGCTTTCTTT.

The rearrangement uses TRBV7-2 and TRBJ2-7, with 10 bases that match TRBD2. Germline V gene sequence: CDR1 SGHTA, CDR2 FQGNSA. This CDR3 has 13 amino acids. V lost 5 bases, J lost 6 bases, and 4 bases stayed unmatched. As DNA, the CDR3 is TGTGCCAGCAGCGCTAGCGGGAGCCGCGAGCAGTACTTC. Its protein product is CASSASGSREQYF.

The chain combines TRBV5-5 with TRBJ1-5; tentatively, D is TRBD1 (5 bases). In germline, CDR1 is SGHKS, CDR2 YYEKEE (reference sequence). With 5 bases removed from V and 3 bases from J, the gap between germline ends came to 15 bases. CDR3 size: 15 residues. CDR3 sequence: CASSFDPRANQPQHF. The DNA for the CDR3 is TGTGCCAGCAGTTTCGACCCCAGGGCCAATCAGCCCCAGCATTTT. The full variable domain, its missing parts supplied by reference TRBV5-5 and TRBJ1-5, is DAGVTQSPTHLIKTRGQQVTLRCSPISGHKSVSWYQQVLGQGPQFIFQYYEKEERGRGNFPDRFSARQFPNYSSELNVNALLLGDSALYLCASSFDPRANQPQHFGDGTRLSIL.

A few counts support this clone. The chain employs TRBV10-3 and TRBJ1-4; the D gene is possibly TRBD1 (5 bases). Germline CDR1 reads ENHRY; CDR2 reads SYGVKD. The V end lost 6 bases, the J end lost 0 bases, and 8 bases lay between the germline ends. This CDR3 comprises 14 residues. The CDR3 nucleotides read TGTGCCATCAGCCAGGGTGCAACTAATGAAAAACTGTTTTTT. Encoded protein: CAISQGATNEKLFF.

The chain carries TRBV19 and TRBJ1-5, with a possible D match to TRBD1 (6 bases). From germline, CDR1 is LNHDA and CDR2 SQIVND (reference sequence). V lost 7 bases, J lost 4 bases, and 17 bases lay in between. The CDR3 is 15 amino acids. CDR3 region: CASTEQGLGNQPQHF. The CDR3 DNA follows: TGTGCCAGTACCGAACAGGGTTTAGGGAATCAGCCCCAGCATTTT.

V is TRBV6-5 and J is TRBJ1-3; 10 bases match TRBD1. Trimming cost V 6 bases and J 3 bases; bases outside gene matches: 5. The CDR3 has 15 residues. Germline loops: CDR1 MNHEY, CDR2 SVGAGI. The CDR3 DNA follows: TGTGCCAGCAGAACCGGGACAGGGGATGGAAACACCATATATTTT. It yields the protein CASRTGTGDGNTIYF.

The chain recombines TRBV2 with TRBJ2-3; D unresolved. The CDR3 runs 16 residues. Germline CDR1 and CDR2: SNHLY and FYNNEI. V was cut by 5 bases and J by 2 bases, with 17 bases left in between. Written as DNA, the CDR3 is TGTGCCAGCAGTTCTAAGCGTACCGTGACCACAGATACGCAGTATTTT. Its translation: CASSSKRTVTTDTQYF.

This rearrangement joins TRBV29-1 to TRBJ1-2, with 7 positions matching TRBD1. CDR3 length equals 11 residues. V trimming: 5 bases; J trimming: 6 bases; junction bases outside the gene matches: 3. CDR1 and CDR2 (germline): SQVTM, ANQGSEA. Here the CDR3 reads CSVSTGDGYTF. Here the CDR3 DNA reads TGCAGCGTTAGCACAGGGGATGGCTACACCTTC.

The table lists this clone with a count of one. The genes are TRBV4-3 and TRBJ1-1; the D is unclear. Germline V gene sequence: CDR1 LGHNA, CDR2 YSLEER. V was cut by 0 bases and J by 1 base, with 9 bases left in between. The CDR3 consists of 15 residues. In nucleotides, the CDR3 is TGCGCCAGCAGCCAAGATGCCCTAACGAACACTGAAGCTTTCTTT. This sequence encodes CASSQDALTNTEAFF.